The 21 T cell receptor beta chains given below trace back to one sample, sequenced in a study of stem cell transplantation in POMP-related autoinflammatory disease. TCRdb keeps only in-frame clones here, not all; method: immunoSEQ multiplex PCR. Found here are about 32,000 clones, roughly 88% of them singletons; the top ten hold 0.72%. Sample: CD4+ T cells from PBMCs, taken before stem cell transplantation. Receptors were obtained from a human donor with POMP-related autoinflammation and immune dysregulation (PRAID).

This rearrangement joins TRBV4-2 to TRBJ2-7; a weak D match, TRBD2 (7 bases). The CDR3 is 14 amino acids. The germline V gene has CDR1 LGHNA and CDR2 YNFKEQ. The ends were cut back, 2 bases at V and 4 bases at J, with 12 bases in the middle. The CDR3 nucleotides read TGTGCCAGCAGCCAAAGGGGGGGCGGGTACGAGCAGTACTTC. This codes for CASSQRGGGYEQYF.

V usage is TRBV2 and J usage is TRBJ2-1; no reliable D call. Germline lookup yields CDR1 SNHLY and CDR2 FYNNEI. V was clipped by 3 bases and J by 0 bases, with 0 bases between them. The CDR3 spans 12 residues. The CDR3 protein is CASSDSYNEQFF. The CDR3 nucleotides are TGTGCCAGCAGTGACTCCTACAATGAGCAGTTCTTC.

J is TRBJ2-1 and V is TRBV27; the match to TRBD1 covers 8 bases. Trimming at V came to 8 bases and at J to 0 bases, leaving 9 bases not matched to a gene. Looked up from germline, CDR1 is MNHEY and CDR2 is SMNVEV (reference sequence). The CDR3 runs 16 residues. The CDR3 nucleotides are TGTGCCAGCTCCCGGACAGGGCTCCTCTCCTACAATGAGCAGTTCTTC. Its protein is CASSRTGLLSYNEQFF.

The chain employs TRBV10-1 and TRBJ2-1; D gene uncertain. The CDR3 contains 17 residues. In germline, CDR1 is WNHNN, CDR2 SYGVQD (reference sequence). V dropped 2 bases and J dropped 0 bases, with 14 bases sitting between them. CDR3 sequence reads: CASSEIYSPSSYNEQFF. Here the CDR3 DNA reads TGCGCCAGCAGTGAGATCTACAGCCCTAGCTCCTACAATGAGCAGTTCTTC.

V usage is TRBV29-1 and J usage is TRBJ1-2; a weak D match, TRBD1 (6 bases). The CDR3 runs 13 residues. CDR1 SQVTM and CDR2 ANQGSEA come from the germline V gene. The V end lost 4 bases, the J end lost 0 bases, and 9 bases lay between the germline ends. The CDR3 region is CSVGTVSNYGYTF. In nucleotides, the CDR3 is TGCAGCGTTGGGACAGTTTCTAACTATGGCTACACCTTC.

The chain recombines TRBV9 with TRBJ1-3; D may be TRBD1 (5 bases). CDR1 is SGDLS and CDR2 is YYNGEE in the germline V gene. The CDR3 has 15 residues. The ends were cut back, 3 bases at V and 1 base at J, with 11 bases in the middle. The CDR3 nucleotides are TGTGCCAGCAGCGAGGACGGACAATCTGGAAACACCATATATTTT. It yields the protein CASSEDGQSGNTIYF.

This clone is a singleton in its sample. V and J are TRBV10-3 and TRBJ2-5, with D tentatively TRBD1 (6 bases). The V end lost 3 bases, the J end lost 4 bases, and 21 bases lay between the germline ends. The CDR3 covers 17 residues. Germline CDR1 reads ENHRY; CDR2 reads SYGVKD. CDR3 loop: CAISDSIQGVGSETQYF. The CDR3 nucleotides are TGTGCCATCAGTGACTCGATACAGGGAGTAGGATCAGAGACCCAGTACTTC.

The J gene is TRBJ2-2, the V gene TRBV11-2; TRBD1 or TRBD2 may be the D gene (5 bases each). This CDR3 contains 16 residues. Germline CDR1 SGHAT, CDR2 FQNNGV. Trimming removed 5 bases at V and 1 base at J, with 14 bases between. Here the CDR3 reads CASSPTGRMNTGELFF. The CDR3 coding sequence is TGTGCCAGCAGCCCGACGGGACGTATGAACACCGGGGAGCTGTTTTTT.

This clone was observed a single time. This rearrangement joins TRBV19 to TRBJ2-2; D is unclear. The CDR3 runs 14 residues. The V gene lost 0 bases and the J gene lost 4 bases, with 6 bases spanning the gap. From germline, CDR1 is LNHDA and CDR2 SQIVND (reference sequence). CDR3 coding DNA: TGTGCCAGTAGTATAGAGACCGGCACCGGGGAGCTGTTTTTT. Translating gives CASSIETGTGELFF.

The V gene is TRBV25-1, the J gene TRBJ1-1; TRBD1 might be the D (5 bases). The CDR3 has 11 amino acids. CDR1 MGHDK and CDR2 SYGVNS come from the germline V gene. Trimming took off 7 bases at V and 7 bases at J, with 10 bases between the two ends. CDR3: CASKTTVEAFF. Here the CDR3 DNA reads TGTGCCAGCAAGACGACAGTTGAAGCTTTCTTT.

The rearrangement joins TRBV15 to TRBJ2-7; 8 bases are shared with TRBD1. The J segment lost 5 bases and the V segment lost 0 bases, leaving 9 bases of the junction unmatched. The CDR3 sequence is 16 residues long. CDR1 LNHNV and CDR2 YYDKDF come from the germline V gene (reference sequence). The CDR3 nucleotides are TGTGCCACCAGCAGAGATCTCCAGGGGGCAAGCCACGAGCAGTACTTC. Protein product: CATSRDLQGASHEQYF.

This clone came up a few times. The rearrangement uses TRBV7-9 and TRBJ1-4, with 8 nucleotides matching TRBD1. Germline CDR1 is SEHNR and CDR2 is FQNEAQ (reference sequence). Trimming removed 0 bases from V and 6 bases from J; junction bases left unmatched: 0. The CDR3 extends over 14 amino acids. CDR3 DNA sequence: TGTGCCAGCAGCTTAGCCAGGGGGCATGAAAAACTGTTTTTT. This translates into CASSLARGHEKLFF.

V usage is TRBV18 and J usage is TRBJ1-3; possibly TRBD1 for D (5 bases). The CDR3 has 18 residues. V lost 5 bases and J 0 bases, leaving 20 bases between the germline ends. Germline V CDR1 and CDR2: KGHSH, LQKENI. This CDR3 reads CASSTSMGESASGNTIYF. In nucleotides, the CDR3 is TGTGCCAGCTCAACATCGATGGGGGAGTCCGCCTCTGGAAACACCATATATTTT. The full variable domain, with the rest looked up from reference TRBV18 and TRBJ1-3, is NAGVMQNPRHLVRRRGQEARLRCSPMKGHSHVYWYRQLPEEGLKFMVYLQKENIIDESGMPKERFSAEFPKEGPSILRIQQVVRGDSAAYFCASSTSMGESASGNTIYFGEGSWLTVV.

V gene TRBV5-4 combines with J gene TRBJ2-3; TRBD2 is a possible D gene (5 bases). This CDR3 region has 16 residues. V lost 0 bases and J lost 0, with 11 bases in between. Per germline, CDR1 SGHNT and CDR2 YYREEE (reference sequence). The CDR3: CASSLAGGTSTDTQYF. The CDR3 coding sequence is TGTGCCAGCAGCTTGGCCGGAGGAACTAGCACAGATACGCAGTATTTT.

The chain recombines TRBV18 with TRBJ1-2, with a weak D call TRBD1 (5 bases). This CDR3 is built from 13 residues. Germline V gene sequence: CDR1 KGHSH, CDR2 LQKENI. Trimming removed 2 bases from V and 4 bases from J, with 8 bases in between. CDR3 loop: CASSPGTGYGYTF. The CDR3 DNA is TGTGCCAGCTCACCAGGGACGGGCTATGGCTACACCTTC.

The genes are TRBV6-5 and TRBJ2-1; D possibly corresponds to TRBD2 (6 bases). Trimming shortened V by 6 bases and J by 1 base, and 13 bases separated the two germline ends. The CDR3 extends over 15 amino acids. The germline CDR1 and CDR2 sequences are MNHEY and SVGAGI. This CDR3 reads CASRPPGGSYNEQFF. Written as DNA, the CDR3 is TGTGCCAGCAGGCCGCCCGGGGGTTCCTACAATGAGCAGTTCTTC.

The V call is TRBV4-1, the J call TRBJ1-1; D uncertain. The ends were cut back, 0 bases at V and 2 bases at J, with 7 bases in the middle. Per germline, CDR1 MGHRA and CDR2 YSYEKL. This CDR3 is built from 14 residues. The chain's CDR3 is CASSQEDFNTEAFF. The CDR3 DNA follows: TGCGCCAGCAGCCAAGAGGACTTTAACACTGAAGCTTTCTTT.

V usage is TRBV28 and J usage is TRBJ2-1; D gene unclear. With 5 bases removed from V and 7 bases from J, the gap between germline ends came to 9 bases. The CDR3 is 12 residues long. Germline V CDR1 and CDR2: MDHEN, SYDVKM. This CDR3 reads CASSPARNEQFF. CDR3 in DNA: TGTGCCAGCAGTCCAGCGAGAAATGAGCAGTTCTTC.

This clone was seen a single time. The chain combines TRBV4-1 with TRBJ2-2, with 10 nucleotides matching TRBD2. This CDR3 is 17 amino acids long. The V gene's germline CDR1 is MGHRA and CDR2 YSYEKL. V lost 4 bases to trimming and J lost 5 bases; unmatched junction nucleotides: 10. The CDR3 DNA reads as TGCGCCAGCAGCCCTAGAGCTAGCGGGAGCAGTACCGGGGAGCTGTTTTTT. It codes for CASSPRASGSSTGELFF.

This CDR3 reads CASSLVGGKTQYF. The CDR3 region has the DNA TGTGCCAGCAGTTTGGTCGGCGGGAAGACCCAGTACTTC. V gene TRBV28 combines with J gene TRBJ2-5; possible D gene TRBD2, 6 bases. In germline, CDR1 is MDHEN, CDR2 SYDVKM. V was trimmed by 3 bases and J by 6 bases, leaving 11 bases between them. The CDR3 spans 13 residues.

The chain recombines TRBV5-1 with TRBJ1-1; a possible D gene is TRBD1 (5 bases). From germline, CDR1 is SGHRS and CDR2 YFSETQ. V lost 1 base and J 1 base, leaving 11 bases between the germline ends. The CDR3 sequence is 15 residues long. CDR3 sequence (DNA): TGCGCCAGCAGCTTGCAAGGGGCCACGAACACTGAAGCTTTCTTT. Translated, it gives CASSLQGATNTEAFF.